This entry lists 13 T cell receptor beta chains sequenced from one sample in a study of blood T cell repertoires in COVID-19. Sequencing used immunoSEQ multiplex PCR; TCRdb keeps in-frame clones, though not all of them. The sample records approximately 240,000 clones, 65% to 85% being singletons. Sequenced material: peripheral blood. The source of these receptors is a woman under 40 who had recovered from COVID-19.

The chain carries TRBV4-2 and TRBJ1-2; 8 bases agree with TRBD1. This CDR3 has 17 residues. Per germline, CDR1 LGHNA and CDR2 YNFKEQ. Losses at the gene ends were 0 bases for V and 3 bases for J; bases not matched to a gene: 9. The chain's CDR3 is CASSQESPGGVYYGYTF. The CDR3 bases are TGTGCCAGCAGCCAAGAATCGCCAGGGGGCGTTTACTATGGCTACACCTTC.

This sequence joins TRBV2 and TRBJ1-4; D possibly corresponds to TRBD1 (5 bases). Trimming took off 5 bases at V and 12 bases at J, with 16 bases between the two ends. CDR3 size: 13 residues. CDR1 is SNHLY and CDR2 is FYNNEI in the germline V gene. CDR3 DNA: TGTGCCAGCAGTTCCTGGGAAGCACAGGAACTGTTTTTT. It yields the protein CASSSWEAQELFF.

The V gene is TRBV3-1 (or the pseudogene TRBV3-2), the J gene TRBJ2-7; 8 bases match TRBD1. The junction had 7 bases not matched to a gene; V was cut back by 2 bases and J by 7 bases. The CDR3 loop spans 14 amino acids. Germline CDR1 LGHDT, CDR2 YNNKEL (reference sequence). CDR3 amino acids: CASSQFQGAEEQYF. CDR3 DNA sequence: TGTGCCAGCAGCCAATTCCAGGGGGCGGAGGAGCAGTACTTC.

This clone has just one count. This chain links TRBV5-6 with TRBJ1-5; D perhaps matches TRBD1 (6 bases). CDR1 and CDR2 from the germline V gene are SGHDT and YYEEEE. The V gene lost 5 bases and the J gene lost 2 bases, with 14 bases spanning the gap. This CDR3 is 15 amino acids long. The CDR3: CASSSTGRGNQPQHF. CDR3 bases: TGTGCCAGCAGTTCCACAGGGAGGGGCAATCAGCCCCAGCATTTT.

The chain couples TRBV4-2 to TRBJ2-7; 10 nucleotides agree with TRBD2. Trimming took 3 bases from V and 2 from J; bases not matched to a gene: 4. The CDR3 extends over 15 amino acids. CDR1 and CDR2 (germline): LGHNA, YNFKEQ. The DNA of the CDR3 is TGTGCCAGCAGCCACGGGACTAGCGAGACCTACGAGCAGTACTTC. This encodes CASSHGTSETYEQYF.

The gene calls are TRBV7-9 and TRBJ2-7; TRBD1 matches at 7 bases. CDR3 length: 14 residues. With V trimmed by 6 bases and J by 0 bases, 5 bases remained unmatched. Germline V gene data show CDR1 as SEHNR and CDR2 as FQNEAQ (reference sequence). The CDR3 nucleotides are TGTGCCAGCAGTCCGGACAGGCCCTCCTACGAGCAGTACTTC. Translated: CASSPDRPSYEQYF.

The chain is built from TRBV6-5 and TRBJ2-1, with TRBD2 identical over 8 bases. Germline CDR1 reads MNHEY; CDR2 reads SVGAGI. The V segment lost 9 bases and the J segment 8 bases; nucleotides outside the gene matches: 9. There are 13 residues in the CDR3. The CDR3 nucleotides read TGTGCCAGTCTCGGAGCGGGAGAAGATGAGCAGTTCTTC. This translates into CASLGAGEDEQFF.

This sequence joins TRBV28 and TRBJ1-3; 9 nucleotides agree with TRBD1. Germline-derived CDR1 and CDR2 are MDHEN and SYDVKM. V was clipped by 3 bases and J by 8 bases; unmatched bases: 11. The CDR3 spans 16 residues. This CDR3 is CASSLLRGQGRDTIYF. The CDR3 nucleotides read TGTGCCAGCAGTTTGCTCAGGGGACAGGGACGGGACACCATATATTTT.

The chain combines TRBV7-3 with TRBJ2-3; 9 bases line up with TRBD1. From germline, CDR1 is SGHTA and CDR2 FQGTGA. Unmatched junction bases numbered 5, after V lost 5 bases and J lost 5 bases. The length of the CDR3 is 14 residues. The CDR3 spells CASSLQGAGDTQYF. In DNA, the CDR3 is TGTGCCAGCAGCCTACAGGGGGCGGGAGATACGCAGTATTTT.

The chain uses TRBV3-1 (or the pseudogene TRBV3-2) and TRBJ2-1; D perhaps matches TRBD2 (6 bases). The V end was cut by 4 bases, the J end by 12 bases, with 13 bases between. The CDR3 extends over 12 amino acids. CDR1 is LGHDT, CDR2 YNNKEL, per germline (reference sequence). CDR3: CASSRLRDLQFF. CDR3 DNA: TGTGCCAGCAGCCGCCTCCGGGACTTGCAGTTCTTC.

A single count supports this clone. Here the CDR3 reads CTSSLKVKEREGRVDTQYF. For the CDR3, the DNA is TGCACCAGCAGCCTAAAGGTTAAAGAGCGGGAGGGCCGGGTAGATACGCAGTATTTT. The J gene is TRBJ2-3, the V gene TRBV1; TRBD2 was called by the table and not checked on the DNA. TRBV1 is an annotated pseudogene. The CDR3 is 19 amino acids.

V is TRBV5-1 and J is TRBJ1-4; 7 bases agree with TRBD1. The germline V gene encodes CDR1 SGHRS and CDR2 YFSETQ. The V segment lost 5 bases and the J segment 6 bases; nucleotides outside the gene matches: 7. This CDR3 region has 14 residues. CDR3 region: CASRPGGSDEKLFF. CDR3 nucleotide sequence: TGCGCCAGCAGACCAGGGGGATCTGATGAAAAACTGTTTTTT.

The chain employs TRBV6-1 and TRBJ2-3; the match to TRBD2 covers 9 bases. This CDR3 is built from 15 residues. The ends lost 3 bases at V and 4 bases at J; junction bases unmatched: 5. Germline V gives CDR1 MNHNS, CDR2 SASEGT. The CDR3 region is CASSDAAGGADTQYF. CDR3 nucleotide sequence: TGTGCCAGCAGTGACGCGGCGGGAGGGGCAGATACGCAGTATTTT.